A selection of T cell receptor beta chains follows, all from one sample in a study of blood T cells in healthy people across ages. MiXCR, applied by TCRdb to the 5' RACE reads, yields one record per CDR3 protein. The profile shows over 1,500,000 distinct CDR3 sequences, 40% to 55% of them singletons. The sequencing input was blood. Receptor source: a middle-aged woman in good health. Each CDR3 is given with its conserved first and last residue. The D gene is left open where the match is weak. Rows may omit the clone size; those that give it use once, few, many or a size class.

CDR3 DNA: TGTGCCAGCAGTCCCGCGGGAGCAGCCTACAATCAGCCCCAGCATTTT
CDR3 protein: CASSPAGAAYNQPQHF
V gene: TRBV12-3/TRBV12-4
CDR3 length: 16
J gene: TRBJ1-5
D gene: -
clone size: -

CDR3 DNA: TGCAGCCATGTGCATTACGGAACAGATACGCAGTATTTT
CDR3 protein: CSHVHYGTDTQYF
V gene: TRBV20-1
CDR3 length: 13
J gene: TRBJ2-3
D gene: -
clone size: few

CDR3 DNA: TGTGCCAGCAGCCTCGGACACCTGGCAGATACGCGGTATTTT
CDR3 protein: CASSLGHLADTRYF
V gene: TRBV13
CDR3 length: 14
J gene: TRBJ2-3
D gene: -
clone size: -

CDR3 DNA: TGTGCCACCAGCAGAAACCCCGGGACAGGTTACAATGAGCAGTTCTTC
CDR3 protein: CATSRNPGTGYNEQFF
V gene: TRBV15
CDR3 length: 16
J gene: TRBJ2-1
D gene: TRBD1
clone size: few

CDR3 DNA: TGCGCCAGCAGCTCGGGGCAGGGGGCGCATGGCTACACCTTC
CDR3 protein: CASSSGQGAHGYTF
V gene: TRBV5-1
CDR3 length: 14
J gene: TRBJ1-2
D gene: TRBD1
clone size: many

CDR3 DNA: TGCGCCAGCAGCCAAGGACAGGGGGGCAATGAGCAGTTCTTC
CDR3 protein: CASSQGQGGNEQFF
V gene: TRBV4-3
CDR3 length: 14
J gene: TRBJ2-1
D gene: TRBD1
clone size: -

CDR3 DNA: TGTGCCAGCAGCTTAGGGGCCCGGGACACTGAAGCTTTCTTT
CDR3 protein: CASSLGARDTEAFF
V gene: TRBV7-2
CDR3 length: 14
J gene: TRBJ1-1
D gene: -
clone size: -

CDR3 DNA: TGTGCCAGCAGACCCTTCGATAGGGAAGGAGGGACCCAGTACTTC
CDR3 protein: CASRPFDREGGTQYF
V gene: TRBV28
CDR3 length: 15
J gene: TRBJ2-5
D gene: -
clone size: -

CDR3 DNA: TGTGCCAGCAGTTACATCAAACAGGGGTTGCAAAAACTGTTTTTT
CDR3 protein: CASSYIKQGLQKLFF
V gene: TRBV6-6
CDR3 length: 15
J gene: TRBJ1-4
D gene: TRBD1
clone size: -

CDR3 DNA: TGTGCCAGCAGCCCCCTAAGCTTCACAGATACGCAGTATTTT
CDR3 protein: CASSPLSFTDTQYF
V gene: TRBV7-8
CDR3 length: 14
J gene: TRBJ2-3
D gene: -
clone size: -

CDR3 DNA: TGTGCCAGCAGCTCGCCCGGGACAGGGAGGACCATTCAGTACTTC
CDR3 protein: CASSSPGTGRTIQYF
V gene: TRBV5-4
CDR3 length: 15
J gene: TRBJ2-4
D gene: TRBD1
clone size: -

CDR3 DNA: TGCGCCAGCAGCTGGGGCGAGCGGGGGCCCACAGATACGCAGTATTTT
CDR3 protein: CASSWGERGPTDTQYF
V gene: TRBV5-1
CDR3 length: 16
J gene: TRBJ2-3
D gene: TRBD2
clone size: few

CDR3 DNA: TGTGCCAGCAGTCCCCCCACCTCCTACGAGCAGTACTTC
CDR3 protein: CASSPPTSYEQYF
V gene: TRBV28
CDR3 length: 13
J gene: TRBJ2-7
D gene: -
clone size: many

CDR3 DNA: TGTGCCAGCAGCGTAGCTACGGCGGGAGGGATTCAAGAGACCCAGTACTTC
CDR3 protein: CASSVATAGGIQETQYF
V gene: TRBV9
CDR3 length: 17
J gene: TRBJ2-5
D gene: TRBD2
clone size: few

CDR3 DNA: TGTGCCACCAGTGATCCGGCTGACAGGGTGAGGGGCAATGAGCAGTTCTTC
CDR3 protein: CATSDPADRVRGNEQFF
V gene: TRBV24-1
CDR3 length: 17
J gene: TRBJ2-1
D gene: TRBD1
clone size: -

CDR3 DNA: TGTGCCAGCAGCTTACCCCCCAAGACAGGCTCCGGGTACGAGCAGTACTTC
CDR3 protein: CASSLPPKTGSGYEQYF
V gene: TRBV7-9
CDR3 length: 17
J gene: TRBJ2-7
D gene: -
clone size: -

CDR3 DNA: TGTGCCAGCAGTTTTCCCAGCGGGGGGATCAATGAGCAGTTCTTC
CDR3 protein: CASSFPSGGINEQFF
V gene: TRBV12-3/TRBV12-4
CDR3 length: 15
J gene: TRBJ2-1
D gene: TRBD2
clone size: few

CDR3 DNA: TGTGCCAGCAGTCTTACCCTTGACAGACCCCTCCACTTT
CDR3 protein: CASSLTLDRPLHF
V gene: TRBV28
CDR3 length: 13
J gene: TRBJ1-6
D gene: -
clone size: few

CDR3 DNA: TGCAGTGCTAGCATCGCCCCCCCCGGGAATGAGCAGTTCTTC
CDR3 protein: CSASIAPPGNEQFF
V gene: TRBV20-1
CDR3 length: 14
J gene: TRBJ2-1
D gene: -
clone size: few

CDR3 DNA: TGTGCCAGCAGCGCAGCCTGGGGGGCATACATTCAGTACTTC
CDR3 protein: CASSAAWGAYIQYF
V gene: TRBV14
CDR3 length: 14
J gene: TRBJ2-4
D gene: -
clone size: -

CDR3 DNA: TGTGCCAGCAGCAAGATTCGGCAGGGAAATCCTCTAGCCAAAAACATTCAGTACTTC
CDR3 protein: CASSKIRQGNPLAKNIQYF
V gene: TRBV21-1
CDR3 length: 19
J gene: TRBJ2-4
D gene: -
clone size: -

CDR3 DNA: TGCGCCAGCAGCGTTTCGAGGGGTAATGAAAAACTGTTTTTT
CDR3 protein: CASSVSRGNEKLFF
V gene: TRBV5-1
CDR3 length: 14
J gene: TRBJ1-4
D gene: -
clone size: -

CDR3 DNA: TGTGCCAGCAGTTTAGGACAGACTACATCGATAAGCACTGAAGCTTTCTTT
CDR3 protein: CASSLGQTTSISTEAFF
V gene: TRBV28
CDR3 length: 17
J gene: TRBJ1-1
D gene: -
clone size: -

CDR3 DNA: TGTGCCAGCAGTTTATCCGCGGGGTACGGGGAGGGATTCGTCACTGAAGCTTTCTTT
CDR3 protein: CASSLSAGYGEGFVTEAFF
V gene: TRBV27
CDR3 length: 19
J gene: TRBJ1-1
D gene: -
clone size: once

CDR3 DNA: TGCAGTGCTAGAGATAACTACAATGAGCAGTTCTTC
CDR3 protein: CSARDNYNEQFF
V gene: TRBV20-1
CDR3 length: 12
J gene: TRBJ2-1
D gene: -
clone size: -

CDR3 DNA: TGCAGTGCTCGAGCCGGGACAACTGGGGCCAACGTCCTGACTTTC
CDR3 protein: CSARAGTTGANVLTF
V gene: TRBV20-1
CDR3 length: 15
J gene: TRBJ2-6
D gene: -
clone size: -

CDR3 DNA: TGCAGTGCTAATCTCAACAGTGAAGAGACCCAGTACTTC
CDR3 protein: CSANLNSEETQYF
V gene: TRBV20-1
CDR3 length: 13
J gene: TRBJ2-5
D gene: -
clone size: -

CDR3 DNA: TGCGCCAGCAGCCAAGACCCAGGGGAGAAAGCTTTCTTT
CDR3 protein: CASSQDPGEKAFF
V gene: TRBV4-1
CDR3 length: 13
J gene: TRBJ1-1
D gene: -
clone size: -

CDR3 DNA: TGTGCCAGCAGCTTCAGGGGGGGTGGCAGAGACAATGAGCAGTTCTTC
CDR3 protein: CASSFRGGGRDNEQFF
V gene: TRBV7-9
CDR3 length: 16
J gene: TRBJ2-1
D gene: -
clone size: -

CDR3 DNA: TGTGCCAGCACCAGAGGGACAGGCTATGGCTACACCTTC
CDR3 protein: CASTRGTGYGYTF
V gene: TRBV28
CDR3 length: 13
J gene: TRBJ1-2
D gene: TRBD1
clone size: -

CDR3 DNA: TGTGCCAGCAGTCGACTAGCGGGGGGGCGGTACGAGCAGTACTTC
CDR3 protein: CASSRLAGGRYEQYF
V gene: TRBV7-9
CDR3 length: 15
J gene: TRBJ2-7
D gene: TRBD2
clone size: few

CDR3 DNA: TGCAGTGCTAGCACCGGGGGAAACAATCAGCCCCAGCATTTT
CDR3 protein: CSASTGGNNQPQHF
V gene: TRBV20-1
CDR3 length: 14
J gene: TRBJ1-5
D gene: -
clone size: -

CDR3 DNA: TGCAGCGTAGCCTGGACAGGGTTGAACACTGAAGCTTTCTTT
CDR3 protein: CSVAWTGLNTEAFF
V gene: TRBV29-1
CDR3 length: 14
J gene: TRBJ1-1
D gene: TRBD1
clone size: -

CDR3 DNA: TGTGCCAGCAGTTGGACTAGCGGACTCAGGGTGTACGAGCAGTACTTC
CDR3 protein: CASSWTSGLRVYEQYF
V gene: TRBV6-5
CDR3 length: 16
J gene: TRBJ2-7
D gene: TRBD2
clone size: few

CDR3 DNA: TGTGCCAGCCGACGTTCGGGAAATGAGCAGTTCTTC
CDR3 protein: CASRRSGNEQFF
V gene: TRBV6-2/TRBV6-3
CDR3 length: 12
J gene: TRBJ2-1
D gene: -
clone size: -

CDR3 DNA: TGTGCCAGCAGCCCATGGTTTATAGACACAGATACGCAGTATTTT
CDR3 protein: CASSPWFIDTDTQYF
V gene: TRBV9
CDR3 length: 15
J gene: TRBJ2-3
D gene: -
clone size: -

CDR3 DNA: TGTGCCGGCAGTTACTACCCAACTAGGACGGGGGCGGATTCACCCCTCCACTTT
CDR3 protein: CAGSYYPTRTGADSPLHF
V gene: TRBV6-5
CDR3 length: 18
J gene: TRBJ1-6
D gene: -
clone size: once

CDR3 DNA: TGTGCCAGCAGCTCCACGCGGGACTACGAGCAGTACTTC
CDR3 protein: CASSSTRDYEQYF
V gene: TRBV11-2
CDR3 length: 13
J gene: TRBJ2-7
D gene: -
clone size: -

CDR3 DNA: TGTGCCAGCAGCTTACACAGGGTTGGCTACACCTTC
CDR3 protein: CASSLHRVGYTF
V gene: TRBV13
CDR3 length: 12
J gene: TRBJ1-2
D gene: -
clone size: -

CDR3 DNA: TGTGCCACCAGTGACACACCGGGACAGGGGGTTCCCGGGGCCAACGTCCTGACTTTC
CDR3 protein: CATSDTPGQGVPGANVLTF
V gene: TRBV24-1
CDR3 length: 19
J gene: TRBJ2-6
D gene: TRBD1
clone size: -

CDR3 DNA: TGTGCCAGCAGTTCCACCGGGACAATAGATACGCAGTATTTT
CDR3 protein: CASSSTGTIDTQYF
V gene: TRBV6-5
CDR3 length: 14
J gene: TRBJ2-3
D gene: -
clone size: -

CDR3 DNA: TGTGCCAGCAGCTTGGCCGGGACGAAGCGGGCAGATACGCAGTATTTT
CDR3 protein: CASSLAGTKRADTQYF
V gene: TRBV5-4
CDR3 length: 16
J gene: TRBJ2-3
D gene: -
clone size: few

CDR3 DNA: TGTGCCACCAGTGATTTGCTCCGGGACGGCAATGAGCAGTTCTTC
CDR3 protein: CATSDLLRDGNEQFF
V gene: TRBV24-1
CDR3 length: 15
J gene: TRBJ2-1
D gene: -
clone size: -

CDR3 DNA: TGCAGTGCGTTGGGGGCAGGGGGGACTGAAGCTTTCTTT
CDR3 protein: CSALGAGGTEAFF
V gene: TRBV20-1
CDR3 length: 13
J gene: TRBJ1-1
D gene: TRBD1
clone size: -

CDR3 DNA: TGTGCCAGCAGCTTTAACAGGGGGCCAACTAACTATGGCTACACCTTC
CDR3 protein: CASSFNRGPTNYGYTF
V gene: TRBV7-2
CDR3 length: 16
J gene: TRBJ1-2
D gene: TRBD1
clone size: -

CDR3 DNA: TGTGCCAGTAGTCCCCAAGGACAGGGCGGGATGAAGACCCAGTACTTC
CDR3 protein: CASSPQGQGGMKTQYF
V gene: TRBV19
CDR3 length: 16
J gene: TRBJ2-5
D gene: TRBD1
clone size: -

CDR3 DNA: TGTGCCAGCAGCTACCGGGACAGCTTAGAGACCCAGTACTTC
CDR3 protein: CASSYRDSLETQYF
V gene: TRBV9
CDR3 length: 14
J gene: TRBJ2-5
D gene: TRBD1
clone size: -

CDR3 DNA: TGCAGTGCTAGACCGATCGCGGGACAGGGGGCAAGTGAGACCCAGTACTTC
CDR3 protein: CSARPIAGQGASETQYF
V gene: TRBV20-1
CDR3 length: 17
J gene: TRBJ2-5
D gene: TRBD1
clone size: -

CDR3 DNA: TGTGCCACGTACCGGGACAGCACCTACGAGCAGTACTTC
CDR3 protein: CATYRDSTYEQYF
V gene: TRBV28
CDR3 length: 13
J gene: TRBJ2-7
D gene: TRBD1
clone size: -

CDR3 DNA: TGCAGTGCTCCACGTCCTCCTGACCTGGCAAATACGCAGTATTTT
CDR3 protein: CSAPRPPDLANTQYF
V gene: TRBV20-1
CDR3 length: 15
J gene: TRBJ2-3
D gene: -
clone size: -

CDR3 DNA: TGTGCCAGCAGCCCAGAGGCTAGCGGGCCTTACAATGAGCAGTTCTTC
CDR3 protein: CASSPEASGPYNEQFF
V gene: TRBV3-1
CDR3 length: 16
J gene: TRBJ2-1
D gene: TRBD2
clone size: -

CDR3 DNA: TGTACCAGCAGCTCCGGACTATCCTACAATGAGCAGTTCTTC
CDR3 protein: CTSSSGLSYNEQFF
V gene: TRBV7-9
CDR3 length: 14
J gene: TRBJ2-1
D gene: -
clone size: -

CDR3 DNA: TGCAGCGTTGAAGCAGTCCCGGGACTCGACACAGATACGCAGTATTTT
CDR3 protein: CSVEAVPGLDTDTQYF
V gene: TRBV29-1
CDR3 length: 16
J gene: TRBJ2-3
D gene: -
clone size: -

CDR3 DNA: TGTGCCACCAGTGATGGGACAGGGATAGAGACCCAGTACTTC
CDR3 protein: CATSDGTGIETQYF
V gene: TRBV24-1
CDR3 length: 14
J gene: TRBJ2-5
D gene: TRBD1
clone size: -

CDR3 DNA: TGTGCCAGCAGTGAAAGGGACAGGGTAGAAACTGAAGCTTTCTTT
CDR3 protein: CASSERDRVETEAFF
V gene: TRBV25-1
CDR3 length: 15
J gene: TRBJ1-1
D gene: TRBD1
clone size: -